A selection of T cell receptor beta chains follows, all from one sample in a study of control samples from healthy donors and cancer patients. Here immunoSEQ multiplex PCR was the method, and the copy in TCRdb shows in-frame clones only, minus some. Of under 85,000 clones detected, 93% appear once; the ten largest clones hold over 0.95%. The source material was PBMCs. The receptors were sampled from a woman aged 40 to 49 with lung cancer. Each CDR3 is given with its conserved first and last residue. D genes are given only for firm matches. Size values are once, few and many counts, or a class for expanded clones, and some rows have none.

D gene,clone size,V gene,J gene,CDR3 DNA,CDR3 protein
TRBD1,.,TRBV30,TRBJ2-7,TGTGCCTGGAGTGTAACAGGGGTCTACGAGCAGTACTTC,CAWSVTGVYEQYF
.,.,TRBV2,TRBJ2-2,TGTGCCAGCAGTGGGGGACCCCGGACCGGGGAGCTGTTTTTT,CASSGGPRTGELFF
.,.,TRBV15,TRBJ1-5,TGTGCCACCAGCAGAGATAGAAGGGATCAGCCCCAGCATTTT,CATSRDRRDQPQHF
.,once,TRBV19,TRBJ2-7,TGTGCCAGTAGTATAGGTAGCCTCTACGAGCAGTACTTC,CASSIGSLYEQYF
.,.,TRBV19,TRBJ1-5,TGTGCCACTGAAGTGAGCTTTATGGTTCAGCCCCAGCATTTT,CATEVSFMVQPQHF
TRBD2,.,TRBV9,TRBJ2-3,TGTGCCAGCAGCGGGGGAGGGCCCTTCACAGATACGCAGTATTTT,CASSGGGPFTDTQYF
TRBD1,.,TRBV5-1,TRBJ1-4,TGCGCCAGCAGCTGGGACAGGGGAGGTGAAAAACTGTTTTTT,CASSWDRGGEKLFF
.,.,TRBV5-1,TRBJ1-1,TGCGCCAGCAGGTCAGCACCGGACACTGAAGCTTTCTTT,CASRSAPDTEAFF
.,once,TRBV3-1/TRBV3-2,TRBJ2-4,TGTGCCAGCAGCCACGGGGGTTTAGCCAAAAACATTCAGTACTTC,CASSHGGLAKNIQYF
.,.,TRBV9,TRBJ1-1,TGTGCCAGCAGCGTAGAAGGCCACTCGGGCACTGAAGCTTTCTTT,CASSVEGHSGTEAFF
.,.,TRBV25-1,TRBJ1-1,TGTGCCAGCAGTGAAGGGCTCACCGGCAAGGCAGAAGCTTTCTTT,CASSEGLTGKAEAFF
TRBD1,.,TRBV30,TRBJ2-2,TGTGCCAGGGACAGAAGCTACGGGGAGCTGTTTTTT,CARDRSYGELFF
.,.,TRBV30,TRBJ1-2,TGTGCCTGGAGGGAACACAGAGCTGGCTACACCTTC,CAWREHRAGYTF
TRBD1,.,TRBV7-8,TRBJ2-7,TGTGCCAGCAGCCTTCGGACAGGGGGATACGAGCAGTACTTC,CASSLRTGGYEQYF
TRBD1,.,TRBV2,TRBJ1-4,TGTGCCAGCAGTTACGAGACAGGGCCGGAAAAACTGTTTTTT,CASSYETGPEKLFF
.,.,TRBV24-1,TRBJ2-2,TGTGCCACCAGTGATTTACAGACCGGGGAGCTGTTTTTT,CATSDLQTGELFF
TRBD1,.,TRBV7-2,TRBJ1-2,TGTGCCAGCAGCTTCGGACAGGTGAATAACTATGGCTACACCTTC,CASSFGQVNNYGYTF
TRBD1,.,TRBV19,TRBJ2-1,TGTGCCAGCCACTTTGGGACAGGGGTTCGCAATGAGCAGTTCTTC,CASHFGTGVRNEQFF
TRBD1,.,TRBV5-4,TRBJ2-7,TGTGCCAGCAGTTTTCAGGGGGTAAACGACGAGCAGTACTTC,CASSFQGVNDEQYF
.,.,TRBV12-3/TRBV12-4,TRBJ2-5,TGTGCCAGCAGTGGGGGGGAGACCCAGTACTTC,CASSGGETQYF